These T cell receptor beta chains were read from a single sample in a study of regulatory T cells in long-lasting Graves disease. TCRdb independently ran MiXCR on the multiplex PCR reads; one entry per CDR3 protein. The data hold more than 650,000 distinct CDR3 sequences, with about 30% observed a single time. Sequences were derived from peripheral blood mononuclear cells (PBMCs), sampled when the disease was refractory, from a patient treated with antithyroid drugs. Every receptor here comes from a female donor with Graves disease. Each CDR3 is given with its conserved first and last residue. The D gene is left open where the match is weak. The size of a clone is reported for some rows only, either as once, few or many, or as a class for expanded clones.

>TRBV20-1|TRBJ1-2|-|-|11
CSAAEDYGYTF
TGCAGTGCCGCCGAGGACTATGGCTACACCTTC
>TRBV30|TRBJ1-6|few|TRBD1|15
CAWSPWTGGNSPLHF
TGTGCCTGGAGCCCCTGGACAGGGGGTAATTCACCCCTCCACTTT
>TRBV7-9|TRBJ2-7|-|TRBD2|15
CASSFRGGANDEQYF
TGTGCCAGCAGCTTCCGGGGGGGGGCCAACGACGAGCAGTACTTC
>TRBV28|TRBJ1-2|many|-|11
CASSWGDGYTF
TGTGCCAGCAGTTGGGGTGATGGCTACACCTTC
>TRBV7-2|TRBJ2-3|few|-|14
CASSLHGNTDTQYF
TGTGCCAGCAGCTTACACGGAAACACAGATACGCAGTATTTT
>TRBV19|TRBJ2-7|-|-|15
CASSIGWSRDYEQYF
TGTGCCAGTAGTATAGGCTGGAGTCGAGACTACGAGCAGTACTTC
>TRBV20-1|TRBJ1-1|few|-|15
CSARGASGQPTEAFF
TGCAGTGCTAGAGGTGCGAGTGGACAACCGACTGAAGCTTTCTTT
>TRBV6-1|TRBJ2-5|-|-|14
CASRAQTAAETQYF
TGTGCCAGCAGGGCTCAGACAGCAGCAGAGACCCAGTACTTC
>TRBV9|TRBJ2-5|few|-|16
CASSGGMRLSEETQYF
TGTGCCAGCAGCGGCGGCATGAGGTTAAGCGAAGAGACCCAGTACTTC
>TRBV6-1|TRBJ1-5|many|-|14
CASRLGQSNQPQHF
TGTGCCAGCAGACTAGGACAGTCGAATCAGCCCCAGCATTTT
>TRBV6-5|TRBJ1-3|-|-|17
CASSYAGGRQGGNTIYF
TGTGCCAGCAGTTACGCTGGAGGCAGGCAAGGTGGAAACACCATATATTTT
>TRBV20-1|TRBJ2-5|-|-|15
CSAKKTSGARETQYF
TGCAGTGCAAAAAAGACTAGTGGGGCCCGCGAGACCCAGTACTTC
>TRBV7-2|TRBJ2-7|-|-|14
CASSPESASYEQYF
TGTGCCAGCAGCCCGGAGTCGGCCTCCTACGAGCAGTACTTC
>TRBV7-9|TRBJ2-7|-|-|13
CASSLGDFYEQYF
TGTGCCAGCAGCTTAGGAGATTTCTACGAGCAGTACTTC
>TRBV10-3|TRBJ2-5|-|-|13
CAISERQQGTQYF
TGTGCCATCAGTGAGCGGCAGCAAGGGACCCAGTACTTC
>TRBV20-1|TRBJ2-7|few|-|14
CSASGLLHPYEQYF
TGCAGTGCTAGTGGCCTCCTTCACCCTTACGAGCAGTACTTC
>TRBV11-2|TRBJ2-7|few|TRBD1|18
CASSLGVRGQGSPYEQYF
TGTGCCAGCAGCTTAGGGGTAAGGGGACAGGGGTCCCCCTACGAGCAGTACTTC
>TRBV7-9|TRBJ1-1|few|-|16
CASSPRRHIMNTEAFF
TGTGCCAGCAGCCCCCGACGACACATCATGAACACTGAAGCTTTCTTT
>TRBV12-5|TRBJ2-2|-|TRBD2|17
CASGIGLAVVRTGELFF
TGTGCTAGTGGCATTGGACTAGCGGTGGTTAGGACCGGGGAGCTGTTTTTT
>TRBV5-1|TRBJ1-2|many|TRBD1|17
CASSAAGRGQTNYGYTF
TGCGCCAGCAGCGCCGCGGGCAGGGGGCAAACTAACTATGGCTACACCTTC
>TRBV19|TRBJ2-7|-|-|14
CATTKSQTSYEQYF
TGTGCCACCACAAAATCTCAAACCTCCTACGAGCAGTACTTC
>TRBV12-3/TRBV12-4|TRBJ2-7|few|-|14
CASSTLGDVFEQYF
TGTGCCAGCAGTACGCTCGGCGACGTCTTCGAGCAGTACTTC
>TRBV6-2/TRBV6-3|TRBJ2-2|once|-|14
CASALGHNTGELFF
TGTGCCAGCGCTTTGGGACATAACACCGGGGAGCTGTTTTTT
>TRBV27|TRBJ1-2|once|-|10
CASYGNGYTF
TGTGCCAGCTACGGAAATGGCTACACCTTC
>TRBV10-3|TRBJ1-1|-|-|13
CAISETLGAEAFF
TGTGCCATCAGTGAGACGCTCGGGGCTGAAGCTTTCTTT
>TRBV30|TRBJ1-4|few|-|14
CAWSVARDREKLFF
TGTGCCTGGAGTGTTGCCAGGGACCGCGAAAAACTGTTTTTT
>TRBV20-1|TRBJ1-4|-|TRBD1|13
CSVGGTANEKLFF
TGCTCGGTGGGGGGGACAGCAAATGAAAAACTGTTTTTT
>TRBV5-7|TRBJ1-1|-|-|13
CASSLFSFREAFF
TGTGCCAGCAGCTTGTTTAGTTTTAGGGAAGCTTTCTTT
>TRBV27|TRBJ1-1|-|-|15
CASSLYQGGDTEAFF
TGTGCCAGCAGTTTATACCAGGGTGGGGACACTGAAGCTTTCTTT
>TRBV3-1|TRBJ1-1|few|-|14
CASSQAAGRFEAFF
TGTGCCAGCAGCCAAGCCGCGGGGCGATTTGAAGCTTTCTTT
>TRBV29-1|TRBJ2-7|-|-|11
CSVEGPNEQYF
TGCAGCGTTGAAGGCCCCAACGAGCAGTACTTC
>TRBV6-1|TRBJ2-5|-|TRBD2|20
CASSSSTSAPSGSWRETQYF
TGTGCCAGCAGTAGTTCAACCTCGGCTCCTAGCGGGAGTTGGAGAGAGACCCAGTACTTC
>TRBV30|TRBJ1-1|few|-|12
CAWSGGSTEAFF
TGTGCCTGGAGTGGGGGGTCCACTGAAGCTTTCTTT
>TRBV12-3/TRBV12-4|TRBJ1-6|-|-|14
CASSLGGYDSPLHF
TGTGCCAGCAGTTTAGGGGGGTACGATTCACCCCTCCACTTT
>TRBV29-1|TRBJ1-2|few|-|13
CSVEDSPLYGYTF
TGCAGCGTTGAAGATAGTCCCCTCTATGGCTACACCTTC
>TRBV5-4|TRBJ1-1|-|-|15
CASSFPGPVNTEAFF
TGTGCCAGCAGCTTTCCGGGACCCGTGAACACTGAAGCTTTCTTT
>TRBV29-1|TRBJ1-1|-|-|15
CSVEPGRGESTEAFF
TGCAGCGTTGAACCCGGGAGGGGGGAAAGCACTGAAGCTTTCTTT
>TRBV3-1|TRBJ1-2|few|-|14
CASSQDLVGAGYTF
TGTGCCAGCAGCCAAGATCTGGTGGGGGCTGGCTACACCTTC
>TRBV18|TRBJ2-7|-|-|15
CASSPGGLHDYEQYF
TGTGCCAGCTCACCAGGGGGACTTCATGACTACGAGCAGTACTTC
>TRBV6-5|TRBJ1-2|many|-|13
CASSFAVNYGYTF
TGTGCCAGCAGTTTTGCAGTTAACTATGGCTACACCTTC
>TRBV28|TRBJ1-2|many|-|16
CASSPINRDTLDGYTF
TGTGCCAGCAGCCCTATTAACCGGGACACCCTCGATGGCTACACCTTC
>TRBV2|TRBJ2-7|few|TRBD2|15
CASSGSGRVTGEQYF
TGTGCCAGCAGTGGAAGCGGGAGGGTAACGGGGGAGCAGTACTTC
>TRBV6-2/TRBV6-3|TRBJ1-4|once|TRBD1|15
CASSPDRGRREKLFF
TGTGCCAGCAGCCCAGACAGGGGGCGTCGGGAAAAACTGTTTTTT
>TRBV30|TRBJ2-7|few|TRBD2|14
CAWSVASGSSEQYF
TGTGCCTGGAGTGTGGCTAGCGGGAGTAGCGAGCAGTACTTC
>TRBV11-2|TRBJ2-1|-|-|11
CASSHNNEQFF
TGTGCCAGCAGCCATAACAATGAGCAGTTCTTC
>TRBV3-1|TRBJ1-1|-|TRBD1|13
CASSQATGVRAFF
TGTGCCAGCAGCCAAGCAACAGGGGTCCGAGCTTTCTTT
>TRBV7-9|TRBJ2-7|-|-|16
CASSFEGPGISYEQYF
TGTGCCAGCAGCTTCGAGGGTCCCGGGATCTCCTACGAGCAGTACTTC